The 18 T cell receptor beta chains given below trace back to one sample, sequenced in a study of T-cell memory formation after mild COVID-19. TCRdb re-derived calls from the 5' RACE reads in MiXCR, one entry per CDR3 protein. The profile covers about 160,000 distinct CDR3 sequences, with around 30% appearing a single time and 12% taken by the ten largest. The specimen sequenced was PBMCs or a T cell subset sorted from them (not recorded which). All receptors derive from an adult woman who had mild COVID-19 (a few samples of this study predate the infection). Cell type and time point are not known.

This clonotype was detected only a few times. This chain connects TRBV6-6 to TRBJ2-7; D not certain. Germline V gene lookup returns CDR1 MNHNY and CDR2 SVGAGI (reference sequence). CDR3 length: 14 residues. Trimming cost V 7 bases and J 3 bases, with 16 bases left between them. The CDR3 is CASKAPGDLYEQYF. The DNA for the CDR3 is TGTGCCAGCAAGGCACCAGGAGATCTCTACGAGCAGTACTTC.

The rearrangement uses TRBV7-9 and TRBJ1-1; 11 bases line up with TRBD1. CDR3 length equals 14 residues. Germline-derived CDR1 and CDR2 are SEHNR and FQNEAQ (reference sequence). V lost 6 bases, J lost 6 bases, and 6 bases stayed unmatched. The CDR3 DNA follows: TGTGCCAGCAGGGCCGGGACAGGGGGACCTGAAGCTTTCTTT. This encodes CASRAGTGGPEAFF.

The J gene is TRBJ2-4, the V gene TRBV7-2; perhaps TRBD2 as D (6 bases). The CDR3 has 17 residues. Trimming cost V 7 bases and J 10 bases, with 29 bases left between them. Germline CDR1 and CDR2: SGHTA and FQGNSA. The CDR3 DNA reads TGTGCCAGCACCACCAGCCCCGGGCTCGGAGGGGTACGGATTCAGTACTTC. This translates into CASTTSPGLGGVRIQYF.

The CDR3 nucleotides are TGTGCCAGCAGTTACTCGTTAGTTAATCGGCAGGAACTCTACAATGAGCAGTTCTTC. Translating gives CASSYSLVNRQELYNEQFF. The genes are TRBV6-2 or TRBV6-3 and TRBJ2-1, with D hard to call. The CDR3 runs to 19 residues. Germline V gene sequence: CDR1 MNHEY, CDR2 SVGEGT. V was clipped by 0 bases and J by 3 bases, with 21 bases between them.

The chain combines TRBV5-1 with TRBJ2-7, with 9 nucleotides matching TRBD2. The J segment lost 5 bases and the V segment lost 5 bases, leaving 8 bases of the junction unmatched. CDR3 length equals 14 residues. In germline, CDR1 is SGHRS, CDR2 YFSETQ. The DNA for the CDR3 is TGCGCCAGCAGTAGCGGGGGTAAAGTCGACGAGCAGTACTTC. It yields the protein CASSSGGKVDEQYF.

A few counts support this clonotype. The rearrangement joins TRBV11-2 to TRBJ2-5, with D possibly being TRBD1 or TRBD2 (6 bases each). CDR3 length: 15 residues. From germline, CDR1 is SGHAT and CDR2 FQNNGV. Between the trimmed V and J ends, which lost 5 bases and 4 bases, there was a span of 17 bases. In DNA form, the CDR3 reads TGTGCCAGCAGCCCCCGTAGAGGAGGGGGAGAGACCCAGTACTTC. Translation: CASSPRRGGGETQYF.

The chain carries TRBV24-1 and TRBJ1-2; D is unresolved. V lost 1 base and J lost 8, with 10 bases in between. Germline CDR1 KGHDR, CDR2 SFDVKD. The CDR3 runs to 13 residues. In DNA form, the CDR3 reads TGTGCCACCAGTGATTTCGGGTTGGAAGGCTACACCTTC. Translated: CATSDFGLEGYTF.

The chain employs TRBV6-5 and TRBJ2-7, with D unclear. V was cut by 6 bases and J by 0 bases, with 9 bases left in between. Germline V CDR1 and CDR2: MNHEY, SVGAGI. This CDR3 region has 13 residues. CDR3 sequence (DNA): TGTGCCAGCAGCGATCACAGCTCCTACGAGCAGTACTTC. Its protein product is CASSDHSSYEQYF.

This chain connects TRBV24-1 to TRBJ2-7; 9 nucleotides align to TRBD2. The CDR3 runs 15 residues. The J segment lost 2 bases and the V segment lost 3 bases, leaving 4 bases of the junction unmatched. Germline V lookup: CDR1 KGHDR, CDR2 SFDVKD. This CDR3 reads CATSDAGGLAYEQYF. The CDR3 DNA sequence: TGTGCCACCAGTGATGCGGGAGGGCTCGCCTACGAGCAGTACTTC.

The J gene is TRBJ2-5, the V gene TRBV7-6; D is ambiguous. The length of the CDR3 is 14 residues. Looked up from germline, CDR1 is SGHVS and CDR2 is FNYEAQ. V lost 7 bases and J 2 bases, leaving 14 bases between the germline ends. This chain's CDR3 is CASKGMGKQETQYF. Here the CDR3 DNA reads TGTGCCAGCAAAGGGATGGGGAAGCAAGAGACCCAGTACTTC.

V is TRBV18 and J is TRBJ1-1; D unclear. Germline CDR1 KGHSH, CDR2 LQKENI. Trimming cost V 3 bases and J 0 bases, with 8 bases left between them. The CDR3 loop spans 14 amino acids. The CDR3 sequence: CASSPTELNTEAFF. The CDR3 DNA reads TGTGCCAGCTCACCCACTGAGCTGAACACTGAAGCTTTCTTT.

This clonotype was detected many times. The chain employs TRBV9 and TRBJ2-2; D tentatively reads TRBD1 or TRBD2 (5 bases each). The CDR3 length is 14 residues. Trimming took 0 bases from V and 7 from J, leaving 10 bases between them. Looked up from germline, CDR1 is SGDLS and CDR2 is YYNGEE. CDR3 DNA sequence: TGTGCCAGCAGCGTAGCTTCGGGGCGCGGGGAGCTGTTTTTT. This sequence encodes CASSVASGRGELFF.

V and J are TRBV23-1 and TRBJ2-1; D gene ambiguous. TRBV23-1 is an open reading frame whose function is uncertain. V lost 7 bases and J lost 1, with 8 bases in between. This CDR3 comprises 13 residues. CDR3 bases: TGCGCCAGCACCGATGGGTCCTACAATGAGCAGTTCTTC. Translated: CASTDGSYNEQFF.

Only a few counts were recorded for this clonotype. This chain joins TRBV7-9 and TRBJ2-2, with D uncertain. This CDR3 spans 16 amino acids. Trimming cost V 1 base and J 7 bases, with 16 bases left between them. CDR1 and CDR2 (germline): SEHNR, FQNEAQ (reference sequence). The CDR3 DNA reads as TGTGCCAGCAGCTTAGTTACTATCGCGATCTACGGGGAGCTGTTTTTT. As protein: CASSLVTIAIYGELFF.

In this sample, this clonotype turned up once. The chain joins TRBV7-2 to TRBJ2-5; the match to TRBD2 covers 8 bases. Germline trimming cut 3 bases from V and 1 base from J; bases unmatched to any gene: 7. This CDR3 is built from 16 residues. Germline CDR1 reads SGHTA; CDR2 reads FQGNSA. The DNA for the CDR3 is TGTGCCAGCAGCTTCAGGACCGGGAGGGCCCAAGAGACCCAGTACTTC. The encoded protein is CASSFRTGRAQETQYF.

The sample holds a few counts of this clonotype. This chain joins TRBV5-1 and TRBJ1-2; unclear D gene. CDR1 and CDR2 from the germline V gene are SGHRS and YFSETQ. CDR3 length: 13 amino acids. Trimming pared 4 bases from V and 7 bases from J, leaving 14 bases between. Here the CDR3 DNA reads TGCGCCAGCAGCCCTACAGTGGCCCTTGGCTACACCTTC. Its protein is CASSPTVALGYTF.

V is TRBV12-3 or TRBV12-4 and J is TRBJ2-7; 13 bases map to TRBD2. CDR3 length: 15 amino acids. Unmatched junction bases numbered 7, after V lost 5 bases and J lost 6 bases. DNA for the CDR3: TGTGCCAGCAGTCCTTGGACTAGCGGGAGTAGCGAGCAGTACTTC. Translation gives CASSPWTSGSSEQYF.

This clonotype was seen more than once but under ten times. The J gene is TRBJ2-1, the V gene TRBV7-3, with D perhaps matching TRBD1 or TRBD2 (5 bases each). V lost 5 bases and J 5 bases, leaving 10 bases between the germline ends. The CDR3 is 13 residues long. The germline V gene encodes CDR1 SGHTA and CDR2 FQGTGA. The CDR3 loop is CASSVQGHNEQFF. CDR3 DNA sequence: TGTGCCAGCAGCGTGCAGGGACACAATGAGCAGTTCTTC. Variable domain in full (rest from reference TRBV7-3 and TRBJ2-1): GAGVSQTPSNKVTEKGKYVELRCDPISGHTALYWYRQSLGQGPEFLIYFQGTGAADDSGLPNDRFFAVRPEGSVSTLKIQRTERGDSAVYLCASSVQGHNEQFFGPGTRLTVL.